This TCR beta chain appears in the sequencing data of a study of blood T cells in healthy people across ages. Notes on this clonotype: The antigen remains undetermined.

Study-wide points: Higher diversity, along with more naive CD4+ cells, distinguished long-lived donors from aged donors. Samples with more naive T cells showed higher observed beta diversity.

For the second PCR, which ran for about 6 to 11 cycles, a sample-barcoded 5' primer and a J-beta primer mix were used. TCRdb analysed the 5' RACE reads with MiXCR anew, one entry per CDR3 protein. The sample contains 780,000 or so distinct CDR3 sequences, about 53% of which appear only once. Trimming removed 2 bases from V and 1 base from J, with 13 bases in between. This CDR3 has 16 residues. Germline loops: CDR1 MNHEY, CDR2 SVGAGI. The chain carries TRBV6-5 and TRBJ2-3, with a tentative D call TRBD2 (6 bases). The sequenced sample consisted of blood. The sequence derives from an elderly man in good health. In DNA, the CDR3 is TGTGCCAGCAGTTACGGGGGGTTAGCGGGCACAGATACGCAGTATTTT. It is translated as CASSYGGLAGTDTQYF.